Sequencing of this T cell receptor beta chain was carried out in a study of T-cell memory formation after mild COVID-19. Study conclusions and caveats: Day 37-peaking second-wave clones had unconfirmed SARS-CoV-2 specificity.

Using constant-segment primers, 5'RACE produced TCR alpha and TCR beta cDNA libraries carrying sample barcodes and UMIs. One entry per CDR3 protein, called by TCRdb with MiXCR from the 5' RACE reads. The data hold 400,000 to 500,000 distinct CDR3 sequences, with 15% to 20% observed a single time. The table lists this clonotype with many counts. Its target is not known. The V segment lost 6 bases and the J segment 6 bases; nucleotides outside the gene matches: 12. This CDR3 is 16 amino acids long. CDR1 is MDHEN and CDR2 is SYDVKM in the germline V gene. The sample consisted of PBMCs or a T cell subset sorted from them (not recorded which). The source of this sequence is a man between 18 and 29 years old who had mild COVID-19 (a few samples of this study predate the infection). Cell type and time point are not known. The genes are TRBV28 and TRBJ1-5, with 9 bases that match TRBD1. CDR3 nucleotide sequence: TGTGCCAGCAGCTCCCTTCGGACAGGGGTTGTTCAGCCCCAGCATTTT. It is translated as CASSSLRTGVVQPQHF.